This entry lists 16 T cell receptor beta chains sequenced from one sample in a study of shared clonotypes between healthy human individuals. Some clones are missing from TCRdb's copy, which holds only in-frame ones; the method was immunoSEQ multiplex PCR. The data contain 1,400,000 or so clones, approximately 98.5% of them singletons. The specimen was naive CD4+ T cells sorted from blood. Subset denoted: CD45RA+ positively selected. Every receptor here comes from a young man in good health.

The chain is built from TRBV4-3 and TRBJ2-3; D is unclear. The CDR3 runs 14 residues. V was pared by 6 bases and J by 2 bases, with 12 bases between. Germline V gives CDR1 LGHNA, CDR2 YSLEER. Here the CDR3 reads CASSPARDTDTQYF. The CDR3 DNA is TGCGCCAGCAGTCCCGCACGAGACACAGATACGCAGTATTTT.

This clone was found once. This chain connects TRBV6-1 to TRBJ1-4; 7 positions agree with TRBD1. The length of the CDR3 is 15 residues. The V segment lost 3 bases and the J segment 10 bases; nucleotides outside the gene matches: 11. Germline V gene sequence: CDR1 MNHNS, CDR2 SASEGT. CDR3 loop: CASSEPGQQTGKLFF. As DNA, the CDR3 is TGTGCCAGCAGTGAGCCGGGACAGCAAACGGGAAAACTGTTTTTT.

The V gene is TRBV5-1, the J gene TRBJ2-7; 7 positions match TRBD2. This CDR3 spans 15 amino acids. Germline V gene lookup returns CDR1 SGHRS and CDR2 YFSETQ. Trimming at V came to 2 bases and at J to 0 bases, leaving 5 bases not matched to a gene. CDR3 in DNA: TGCGCCAGCAGCTTATACGGCGGGAGCTCCTACGAGCAGTACTTC. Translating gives CASSLYGGSSYEQYF. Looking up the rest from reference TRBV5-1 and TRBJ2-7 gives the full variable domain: KAGVTQTPRYLIKTRGQQVTLSCSPISGHRSVSWYQQTPGQGLQFLFEYFSETQRNKGNFPGRFSGRQFSNSRSEMNVSTLELGDSALYLCASSLYGGSSYEQYFGPGTRLTVT.

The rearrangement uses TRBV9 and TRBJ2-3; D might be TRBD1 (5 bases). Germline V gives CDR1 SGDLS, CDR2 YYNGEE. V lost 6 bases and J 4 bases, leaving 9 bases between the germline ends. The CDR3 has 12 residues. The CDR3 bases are TGTGCCAGCAATAAGGGGCCAGATACGCAGTATTTT. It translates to CASNKGPDTQYF. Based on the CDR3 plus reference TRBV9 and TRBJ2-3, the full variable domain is DSGVTQTPKHLITATGQRVTLRCSPRSGDLSVYWYQQSLDQGLQFLIQYYNGEERAKGNILERFSAQQFPDLHSELNLSSLELGDSALYFCASNKGPDTQYFGPGTRLTVL.

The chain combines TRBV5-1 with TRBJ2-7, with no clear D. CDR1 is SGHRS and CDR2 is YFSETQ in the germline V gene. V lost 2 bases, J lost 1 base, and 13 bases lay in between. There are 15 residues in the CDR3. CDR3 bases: TGCGCCAGCAGCTTTGGACGGACCGTATCCTACGAGCAGTACTTC. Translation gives CASSFGRTVSYEQYF.

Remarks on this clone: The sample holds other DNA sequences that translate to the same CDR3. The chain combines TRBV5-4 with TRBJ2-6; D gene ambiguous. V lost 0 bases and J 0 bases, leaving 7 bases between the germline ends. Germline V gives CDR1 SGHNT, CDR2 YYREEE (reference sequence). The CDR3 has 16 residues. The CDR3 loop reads CASSLGGDSGANVLTF. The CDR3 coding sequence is TGTGCCAGCAGCTTGGGCGGAGACTCTGGGGCCAACGTCCTGACTTTC.

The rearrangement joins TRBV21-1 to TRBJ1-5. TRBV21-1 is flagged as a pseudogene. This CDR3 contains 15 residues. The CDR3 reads CASSKVKRPHQPQHF. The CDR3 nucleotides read TGTGCCAGCAGCAAAGTAAAACGGCCTCATCAGCCCCAGCATTTT.

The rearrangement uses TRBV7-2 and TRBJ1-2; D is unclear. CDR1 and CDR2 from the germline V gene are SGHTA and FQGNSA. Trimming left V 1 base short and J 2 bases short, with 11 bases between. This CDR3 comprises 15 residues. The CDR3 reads CASSLVVGENYGYTF. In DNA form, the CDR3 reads TGTGCCAGCAGCTTAGTTGTAGGTGAGAACTATGGCTACACCTTC.

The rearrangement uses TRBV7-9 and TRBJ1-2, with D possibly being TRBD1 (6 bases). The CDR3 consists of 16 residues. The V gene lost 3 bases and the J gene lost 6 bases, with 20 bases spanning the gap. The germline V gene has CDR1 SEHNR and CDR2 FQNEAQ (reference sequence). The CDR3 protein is CASSLGAGTLSDGYTF. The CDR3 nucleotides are TGTGCCAGCAGCTTGGGGGCCGGGACCCTTTCTGATGGCTACACCTTC.

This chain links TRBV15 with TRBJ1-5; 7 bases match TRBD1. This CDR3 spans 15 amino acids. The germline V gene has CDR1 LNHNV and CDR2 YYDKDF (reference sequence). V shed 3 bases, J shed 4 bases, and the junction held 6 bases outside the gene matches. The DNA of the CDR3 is TGTGCCACCAGCAGCCGTCGGACAGGAAATCAGCCCCAGCATTTT. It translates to CATSSRRTGNQPQHF.

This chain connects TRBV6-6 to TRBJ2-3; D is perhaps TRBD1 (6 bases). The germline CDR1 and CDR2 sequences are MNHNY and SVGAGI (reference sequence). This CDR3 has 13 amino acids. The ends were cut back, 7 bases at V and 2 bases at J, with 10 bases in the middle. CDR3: CASTRDTTDTQYF. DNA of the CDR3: TGTGCCAGCACTCGGGACACCACAGATACGCAGTATTTT.

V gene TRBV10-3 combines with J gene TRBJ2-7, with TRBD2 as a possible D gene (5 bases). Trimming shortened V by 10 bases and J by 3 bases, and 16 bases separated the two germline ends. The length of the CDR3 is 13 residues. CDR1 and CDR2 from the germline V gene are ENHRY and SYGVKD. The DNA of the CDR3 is TGTGCCAGTTCCGGCTCGGGGAGCTACGAGCAGTACTTC. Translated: CASSGSGSYEQYF.

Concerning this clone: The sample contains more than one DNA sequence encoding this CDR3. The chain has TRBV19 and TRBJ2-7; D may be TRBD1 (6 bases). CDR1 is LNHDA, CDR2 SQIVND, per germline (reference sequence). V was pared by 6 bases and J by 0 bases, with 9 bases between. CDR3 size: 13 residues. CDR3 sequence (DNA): TGTGCCAGTAGCCTACAGGGCTCCTACGAGCAGTACTTC. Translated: CASSLQGSYEQYF.

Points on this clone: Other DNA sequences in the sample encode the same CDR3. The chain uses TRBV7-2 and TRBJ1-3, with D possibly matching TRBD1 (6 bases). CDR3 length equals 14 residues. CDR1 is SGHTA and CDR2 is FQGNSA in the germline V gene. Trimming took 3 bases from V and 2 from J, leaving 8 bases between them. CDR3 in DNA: TGTGCCAGCAGCTTGGGGGGGCCTGGAAACACCATATATTTT. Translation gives CASSLGGPGNTIYF.

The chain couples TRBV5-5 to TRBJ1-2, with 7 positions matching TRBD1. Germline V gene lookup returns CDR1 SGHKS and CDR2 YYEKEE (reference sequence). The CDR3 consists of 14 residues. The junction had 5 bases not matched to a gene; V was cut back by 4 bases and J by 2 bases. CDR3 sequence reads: CASSTLGQNYGYTF. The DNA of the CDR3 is TGTGCCAGCAGCACCCTGGGACAGAACTATGGCTACACCTTC.

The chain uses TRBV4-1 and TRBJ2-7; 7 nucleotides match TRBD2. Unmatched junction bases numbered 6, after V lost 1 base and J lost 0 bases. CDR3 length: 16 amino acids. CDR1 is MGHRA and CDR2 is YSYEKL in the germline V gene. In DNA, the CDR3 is TGCGCCAGCAGCCAAGGAGCTAGCGGTAACTCCTACGAGCAGTACTTC. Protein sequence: CASSQGASGNSYEQYF.